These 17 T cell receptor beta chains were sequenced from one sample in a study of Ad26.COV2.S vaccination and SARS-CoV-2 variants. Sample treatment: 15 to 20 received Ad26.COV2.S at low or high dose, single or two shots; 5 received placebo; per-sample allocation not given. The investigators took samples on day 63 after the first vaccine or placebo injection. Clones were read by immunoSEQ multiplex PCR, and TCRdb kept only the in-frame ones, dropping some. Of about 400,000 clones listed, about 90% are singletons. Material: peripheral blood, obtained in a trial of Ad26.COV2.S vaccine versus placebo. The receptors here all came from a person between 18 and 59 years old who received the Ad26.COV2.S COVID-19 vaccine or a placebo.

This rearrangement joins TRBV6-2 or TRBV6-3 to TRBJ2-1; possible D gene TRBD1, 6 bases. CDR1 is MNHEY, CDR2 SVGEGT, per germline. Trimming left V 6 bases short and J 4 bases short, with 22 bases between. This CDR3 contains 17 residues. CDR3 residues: CASSARGYNRRYNEQFF. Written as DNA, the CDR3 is TGTGCCAGCAGCGCCAGGGGATACAATCGTCGTTACAATGAGCAGTTCTTC.

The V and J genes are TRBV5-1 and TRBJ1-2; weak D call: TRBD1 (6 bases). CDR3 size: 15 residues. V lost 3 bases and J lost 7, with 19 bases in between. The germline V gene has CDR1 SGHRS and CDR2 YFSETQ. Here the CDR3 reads CASSSQTRSRGGYTF. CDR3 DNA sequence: TGCGCCAGCAGCTCCCAGACAAGGTCCAGGGGTGGCTACACCTTC.

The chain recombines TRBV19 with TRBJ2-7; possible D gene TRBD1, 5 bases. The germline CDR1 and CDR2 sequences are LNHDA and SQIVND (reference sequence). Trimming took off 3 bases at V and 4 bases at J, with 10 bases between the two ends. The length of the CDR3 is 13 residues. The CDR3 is CASSIVPGYEQYF. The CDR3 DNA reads TGTGCCAGTAGTATTGTTCCAGGGTACGAGCAGTACTTC.

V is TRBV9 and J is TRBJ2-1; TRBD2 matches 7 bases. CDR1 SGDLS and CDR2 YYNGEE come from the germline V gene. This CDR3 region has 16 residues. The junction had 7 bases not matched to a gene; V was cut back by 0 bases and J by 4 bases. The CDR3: CASSVEGGGLYNEQFF. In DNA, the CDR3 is TGTGCCAGCAGCGTAGAGGGCGGGGGACTTTACAATGAGCAGTTCTTC.

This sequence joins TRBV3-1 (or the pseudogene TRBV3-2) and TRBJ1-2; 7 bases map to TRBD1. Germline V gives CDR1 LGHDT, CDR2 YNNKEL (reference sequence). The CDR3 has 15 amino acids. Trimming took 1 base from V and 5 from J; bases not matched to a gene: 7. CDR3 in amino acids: CASSQVVRGGYGYTF. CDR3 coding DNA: TGTGCCAGCAGCCAAGTTGTCAGGGGGGGATATGGCTACACCTTC.

The DNA for the CDR3 is TGTGCCAGCAGCCAAGGGGGTAGAGATCAGCCCCAGCATTTT. It translates to CASSQGGRDQPQHF. The genes are TRBV3-1 (or the pseudogene TRBV3-2) and TRBJ1-5; D gene uncertain. Trimming removed 1 base from V and 5 bases from J, with 9 bases in between. Germline V lookup: CDR1 LGHDT, CDR2 YNNKEL (reference sequence). The CDR3 runs 14 residues.

The CDR3 region has the DNA TGTGCCACCAGCAGAGTCCGCGGGGGTTACGAGCAGTACTTC. Encoded protein: CATSRVRGGYEQYF. The chain recombines TRBV15 with TRBJ2-7; 7 bases align to TRBD2. Trimming cost V 1 base and J 4 bases; bases outside gene matches: 4. The CDR3 is made up of 14 amino acids. Germline V gene lookup returns CDR1 LNHNV and CDR2 YYDKDF (reference sequence).

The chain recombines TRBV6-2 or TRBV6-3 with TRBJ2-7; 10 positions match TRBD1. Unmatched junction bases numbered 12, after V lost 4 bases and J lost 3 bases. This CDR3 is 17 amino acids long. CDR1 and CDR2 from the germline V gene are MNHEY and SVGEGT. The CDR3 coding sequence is TGTGCCAGCAGTTCTCCGCACCTCCGGGACAGGGGCTACGAGCAGTACTTC. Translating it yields CASSSPHLRDRGYEQYF.

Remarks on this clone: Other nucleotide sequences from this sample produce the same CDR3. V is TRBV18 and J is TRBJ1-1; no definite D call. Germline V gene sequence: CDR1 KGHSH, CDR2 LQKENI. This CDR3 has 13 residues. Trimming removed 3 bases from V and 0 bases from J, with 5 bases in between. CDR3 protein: CASSPRVNTEAFF. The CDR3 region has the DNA TGTGCCAGCTCACCTCGAGTGAACACTGAAGCTTTCTTT.

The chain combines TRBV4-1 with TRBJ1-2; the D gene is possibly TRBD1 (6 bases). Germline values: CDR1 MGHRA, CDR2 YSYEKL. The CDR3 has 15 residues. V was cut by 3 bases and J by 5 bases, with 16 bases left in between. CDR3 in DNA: TGCGCCAGCAGCCAGCTAGGGGGTTCTGGGTATGGCTACACCTTC. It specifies CASSQLGGSGYGYTF.

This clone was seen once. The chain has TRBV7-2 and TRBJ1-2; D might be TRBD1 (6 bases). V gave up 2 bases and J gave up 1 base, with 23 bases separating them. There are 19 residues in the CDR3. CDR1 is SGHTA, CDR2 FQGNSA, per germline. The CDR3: CASSLSFMQGRQVNYGYTF. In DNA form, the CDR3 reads TGTGCCAGCAGCTTATCGTTCATGCAGGGGCGACAAGTTAACTATGGCTACACCTTC.

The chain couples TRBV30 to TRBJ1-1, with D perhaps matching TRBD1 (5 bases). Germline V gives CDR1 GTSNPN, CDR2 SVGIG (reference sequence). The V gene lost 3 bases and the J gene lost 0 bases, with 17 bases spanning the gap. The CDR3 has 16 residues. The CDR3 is CAWSRVGTFVNTEAFF. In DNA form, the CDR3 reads TGTGCCTGGAGCAGGGTTGGGACTTTTGTGAACACTGAAGCTTTCTTT.

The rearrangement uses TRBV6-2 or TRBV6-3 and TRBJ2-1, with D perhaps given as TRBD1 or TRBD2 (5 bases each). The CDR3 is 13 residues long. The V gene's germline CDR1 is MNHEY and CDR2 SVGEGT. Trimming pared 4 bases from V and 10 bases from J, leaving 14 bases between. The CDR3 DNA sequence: TGTGCCAGCAGTTTCCGGGACCAAAGGGAGCAGTTCTTC. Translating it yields CASSFRDQREQFF.

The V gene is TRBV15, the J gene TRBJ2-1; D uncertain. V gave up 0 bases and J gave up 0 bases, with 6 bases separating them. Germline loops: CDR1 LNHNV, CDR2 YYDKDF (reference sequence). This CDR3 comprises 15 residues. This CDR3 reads CATSRERSSYNEQFF. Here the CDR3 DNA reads TGTGCCACCAGCAGAGAGAGGAGCTCCTACAATGAGCAGTTCTTC. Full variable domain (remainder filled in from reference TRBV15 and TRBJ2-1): DAMVIQNPRYQVTQFGKPVTLSCSQTLNHNVMYWYQQKSSQAPKLLFHYYDKDFNNEADTPDNFQSRRPNTSFCFLDIRSPGLGDTAMYLCATSRERSSYNEQFFGPGTRLTVL.

CDR3 coding DNA: TGCGCCAGCAGTGAGTCGGGACAGAACTATGGCTACACCTTC. It is translated as CASSESGQNYGYTF. The chain joins TRBV10-2 to TRBJ1-2; 7 nucleotides align to TRBD1. In germline, CDR1 is WSHSY, CDR2 SAAADI. With 0 bases clipped from V and 2 bases from J, the junction kept 0 bases outside the gene matches. The CDR3 runs to 14 residues.

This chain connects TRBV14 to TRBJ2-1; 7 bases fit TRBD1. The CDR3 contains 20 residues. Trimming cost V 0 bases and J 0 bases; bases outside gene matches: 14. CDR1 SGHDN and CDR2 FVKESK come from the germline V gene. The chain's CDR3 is CASSQDPLPYRGSSYNEQFF. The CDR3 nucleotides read TGTGCCAGCAGCCAAGATCCTCTTCCTTACAGGGGAAGCTCCTACAATGAGCAGTTCTTC.

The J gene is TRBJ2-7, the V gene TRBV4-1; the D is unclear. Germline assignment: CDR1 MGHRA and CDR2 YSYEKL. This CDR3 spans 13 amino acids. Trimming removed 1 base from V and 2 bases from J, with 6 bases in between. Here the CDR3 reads CASSQAYTYEQYF. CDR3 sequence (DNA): TGCGCCAGCAGCCAAGCATATACCTACGAGCAGTACTTC.